Detailed here is one TCR beta chain. These data belong to a study of blood T cell repertoires in COVID-19. In the original analysis: Scientists estimated how many nucleated cells there were by amplifying reference gene primers. TCRdb's table, derived via immunoSEQ multiplex PCR, lists solely in-frame clones and lacks some. V and J calls and clone size are as listed in that table; D and trimming were resolved from the DNA. The table records over 75,000 clones, around nine tenths of them present only once. V lost 8 bases and J lost 11, with 16 bases in between. The CDR3 length is 13 residues. Germline V gene lookup returns CDR1 MNHEY and CDR2 SVGAGI.

The V gene is TRBV6-5, the J gene TRBJ1-6; D remains ambiguous. Sample: peripheral blood. This clonotype was sampled from a man aged 50 or older with COVID-19, enrolled during active disease. The CDR3 protein is CASHTRSGTPLHF. DNA of the CDR3: TGTGCCAGCCACACCCGGTCCGGGACACCCCTCCACTTT.